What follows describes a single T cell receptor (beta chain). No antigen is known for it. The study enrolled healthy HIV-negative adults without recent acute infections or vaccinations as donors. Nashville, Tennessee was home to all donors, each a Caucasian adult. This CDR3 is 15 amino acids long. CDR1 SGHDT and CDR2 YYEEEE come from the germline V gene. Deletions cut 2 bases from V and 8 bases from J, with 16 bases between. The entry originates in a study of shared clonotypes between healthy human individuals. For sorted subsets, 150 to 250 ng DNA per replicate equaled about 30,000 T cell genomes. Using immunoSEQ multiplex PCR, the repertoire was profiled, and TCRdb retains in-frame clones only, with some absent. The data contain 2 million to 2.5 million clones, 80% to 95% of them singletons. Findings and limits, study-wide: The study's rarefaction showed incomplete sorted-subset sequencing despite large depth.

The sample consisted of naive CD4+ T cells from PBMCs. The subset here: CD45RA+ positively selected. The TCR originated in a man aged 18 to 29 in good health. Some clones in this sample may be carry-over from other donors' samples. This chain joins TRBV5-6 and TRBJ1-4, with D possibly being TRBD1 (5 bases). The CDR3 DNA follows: TGTGCCAGCAGCTTTACTGATTTCAGGGAGGAAAAACTGTTTTTT. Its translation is CASSFTDFREEKLFF.